This T cell receptor (beta chain) was retrieved from a study of OX40 agonist ivuxolimab in advanced cancers. For the study at large: Antecedent anti-PD-1, anti-PD-L1 or anti-CTLA-4 therapy was permissible, with under 50% having received some.

The V end lost 5 bases, the J end lost 6 bases, and 20 bases lay between the germline ends. The CDR3 runs to 15 residues. Per the germline V gene, CDR1 is SGHNT and CDR2 is YENEEA. Profiled with immunoSEQ multiplex PCR; TCRdb holds only in-frame clones, not every one. Here the sample spans approximately 90,000 clones, about 88% being singletons. This TCR was recovered from an adult with an advanced solid tumor such as melanoma, head and neck, liver or kidney cancer. Material: CD4+ or CD8+ T cells sorted from blood, obtained in a trial of the OX40 agonist ivuxolimab. The rearrangement links TRBV11-3 to TRBJ2-7, with D possibly being TRBD1 or TRBD2 (6 bases each). CDR3 sequence reads: CASSPGVGGPVEQYF. Here the CDR3 DNA reads TGTGCCAGCAGCCCAGGGGTTGGGGGGCCCGTCGAGCAGTACTTC.